The 15 T cell receptor beta chains in this list originate from one sample, sequenced in a study of a mutant IDH1 vaccine in newly diagnosed glioma. No antigen is known for these receptors. Time point described: week 23, last vaccination. Each dose of the vaccine consisted of 300 ug of mutant IDH1 20-mer peptide, with topical imiquimod. Profiled with immunoSEQ multiplex PCR; TCRdb holds only in-frame clones, not every one. The repertoire holds tens of thousands of clones, over 75% seen once, with about an eighth in the top ten. The starting material was PBMCs, obtained from a glioma patient whose treatment included an IDH1 peptide vaccine. These receptors were obtained from a man younger than 35 with glioma.

The chain recombines TRBV15 with TRBJ1-4; the D gene is possibly TRBD1 (6 bases). Germline V gene data show CDR1 as LNHNV and CDR2 as YYDKDF (reference sequence). The CDR3 contains 15 residues. V was clipped by 0 bases and J by 8 bases, with 13 bases between them. The CDR3 DNA is TGTGCCACCAGCAGAGATTGGGGGGCGTGGGAAAAACTGTTTTTT. Residues: CATSRDWGAWEKLFF.

The chain links TRBV5-4 to TRBJ2-7, with 7 bases identical to TRBD1. Germline CDR1 reads SGHNT; CDR2 reads YYREEE (reference sequence). The CDR3 totals 15 residues. Germline trimming cut 4 bases from V and 5 bases from J; bases unmatched to any gene: 12. The CDR3 loop is CASSLRRQGIHEQYF. Here the CDR3 DNA reads TGTGCCAGCAGCCTAAGACGACAGGGTATCCACGAGCAGTACTTC.

V is TRBV4-1 and J is TRBJ2-7; D is undetermined. Trimming stripped 3 bases from V and 1 base from J, with 16 bases between. The CDR3 is 16 amino acids. Germline CDR1 reads MGHRA; CDR2 reads YSYEKL. The CDR3 loop reads CASSHFGRPRSYEQYF. The CDR3 nucleotides read TGCGCCAGCAGCCACTTCGGACGCCCCCGTTCCTACGAGCAGTACTTC.

V is TRBV7-9 and J is TRBJ2-3, with 10 bases fitting TRBD2. Trimming removed 5 bases from V and 0 bases from J; junction bases left unmatched: 8. The CDR3 contains 17 residues. The germline CDR1 and CDR2 sequences are SEHNR and FQNEAQ (reference sequence). This chain's CDR3 is CASSPKTSGHSTDTQYF. CDR3 bases: TGTGCCAGCAGCCCCAAGACTAGCGGGCATAGCACAGATACGCAGTATTTT.

The rearrangement joins TRBV7-9 to TRBJ2-2, with 8 bases matching TRBD1. From germline, CDR1 is SEHNR and CDR2 FQNEAQ (reference sequence). V shed 0 bases, J shed 1 base, and the junction held 4 bases outside the gene matches. This CDR3 has 17 amino acids. CDR3 protein: CASSLAAGQGNTGELFF. Here the CDR3 DNA reads TGTGCCAGCAGCTTAGCCGCCGGACAGGGGAACACCGGGGAGCTGTTTTTT.

The rearrangement joins TRBV27 to TRBJ2-7; 10 bases map to TRBD2. J lost 3 bases, V lost 9 bases, and 8 bases had no gene match. The CDR3 runs 14 residues. The germline V gene encodes CDR1 MNHEY and CDR2 SMNVEV (reference sequence). The CDR3 region is CASSGRLAGYEQYF. The CDR3 DNA reads TGTGCCAGTTCGGGCCGACTAGCGGGCTACGAGCAGTACTTC.

This clone came up many times. V is TRBV4-2 and J is TRBJ2-3; D remains unclear. From germline, CDR1 is LGHNA and CDR2 YNFKEQ. The CDR3 is made up of 15 amino acids. The V and J ends lost 0 bases and 0 bases respectively, with 7 bases between them. CDR3: CASSQDIGSTDTQYF. The DNA for the CDR3 is TGTGCCAGCAGCCAAGATATAGGGAGCACAGATACGCAGTATTTT.

Only one count was recorded for this clone. The V and J genes are TRBV27 and TRBJ2-7; no firm D call. The CDR3 is made up of 14 amino acids. Trimming left V 4 bases short and J 4 bases short, with 14 bases between. Germline loops: CDR1 MNHEY, CDR2 SMNVEV (reference sequence). The CDR3 is CASSSVGPLYEQYF. The CDR3 DNA reads as TGTGCCAGCAGTTCGGTGGGCCCTCTGTACGAGCAGTACTTC.

The chain carries TRBV5-1 and TRBJ2-6, with D hard to call. Germline CDR1 is SGHRS and CDR2 is YFSETQ. This CDR3 comprises 18 residues. V was pared by 0 bases and J by 0 bases, with 13 bases between. Here the CDR3 DNA reads TGCGCCAGCAGCTTGGCCCCGGGCTATAGCTCTGGGGCCAACGTCCTGACTTTC. The encoded protein is CASSLAPGYSSGANVLTF.

This clone turned up a few times. V gene TRBV6-1 combines with J gene TRBJ1-1, with D tentatively TRBD1 (6 bases). Germline V gene data show CDR1 as MNHNS and CDR2 as SASEGT. CDR3 length equals 15 residues. V was pared by 6 bases and J by 0 bases, with 14 bases between. The CDR3 region is CASSIRTAMNTEAFF. CDR3 in DNA: TGTGCCAGCAGCATCAGGACAGCTATGAACACTGAAGCTTTCTTT.

The J gene is TRBJ1-1, the V gene TRBV28; D gene ambiguous. The germline V gene encodes CDR1 MDHEN and CDR2 SYDVKM. Trimming cost V 4 bases and J 4 bases, with 13 bases left between them. The CDR3 extends over 14 amino acids. The CDR3 DNA reads as TGTGCCAGCAGTTCGACCGGCCTGCGCACTGAAGCTTTCTTT. Translation gives CASSSTGLRTEAFF.

This clone is deemed medium-sized. The chain has TRBV5-6 and TRBJ2-7; TRBD2 agrees at 7 bases. The CDR3 extends over 14 amino acids. With 0 bases clipped from V and 4 bases from J, the junction kept 4 bases outside the gene matches. Germline V lookup: CDR1 SGHDT, CDR2 YYEEEE. The CDR3 DNA follows: TGTGCCAGCAGCTTGGGGCTAGCGGTATACGAGCAGTACTTC. Translated: CASSLGLAVYEQYF.

The CDR3 loop reads CASSLQGSGSNQPQHF. The CDR3 coding sequence is TGTGCCAGCAGCTTGCAGGGATCGGGCAGCAATCAGCCCCAGCATTTT. The rearrangement links TRBV7-2 to TRBJ1-5; TRBD1 might be the D (5 bases). The V end was cut by 3 bases, the J end by 1 base, with 13 bases between. The CDR3 covers 16 residues. The germline CDR1 and CDR2 sequences are SGHTA and FQGNSA. The whole variable domain, remainder taken from reference TRBV7-2 and TRBJ1-5, is GAGVSQSPSNKVTEKGKDVELRCDPISGHTALYWYRQSLGQGLEFLIYFQGNSAPDKSGLPSDRFSAERTGGSVSTLTIQRTQQEDSAVYLCASSLQGSGSNQPQHFGDGTRLSIL.

The chain has TRBV10-3 and TRBJ1-3, with a tentative D call TRBD1 (5 bases). The CDR3 is made up of 12 amino acids. Germline values: CDR1 ENHRY, CDR2 SYGVKD. Between the trimmed V and J ends, which lost 7 bases and 4 bases, there was a span of 8 bases. CDR3 region: CAITDSGNTIYF. In nucleotides, the CDR3 is TGTGCCATCACCGACAGCGGAAACACCATATATTTT.

This clone has just one count. The rearrangement joins TRBV7-6 to TRBJ1-5; 10 bases fit TRBD1. The CDR3 contains 16 residues. CDR1 SGHVS and CDR2 FNYEAQ come from the germline V gene. With 5 bases clipped from V and 5 bases from J, the junction kept 9 bases outside the gene matches. The CDR3 spells CASSPLGGTGDQPQHF. CDR3 DNA: TGTGCCAGCAGCCCCCTAGGTGGGACAGGGGATCAGCCCCAGCATTTT.